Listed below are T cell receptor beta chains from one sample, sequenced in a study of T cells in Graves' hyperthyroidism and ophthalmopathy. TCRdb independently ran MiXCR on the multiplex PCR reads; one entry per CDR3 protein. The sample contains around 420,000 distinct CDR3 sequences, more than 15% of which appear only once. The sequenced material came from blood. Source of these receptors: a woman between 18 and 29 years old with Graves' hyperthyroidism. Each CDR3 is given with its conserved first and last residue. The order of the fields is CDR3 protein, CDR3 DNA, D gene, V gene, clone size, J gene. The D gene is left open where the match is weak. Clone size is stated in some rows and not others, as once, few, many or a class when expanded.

CDR3: CASHREGVGRGYTF
DNA: TGTGCCAGTCACAGGGAGGGGGTAGGTCGTGGCTACACCTTC
D: -
V: TRBV19
size: few
J: TRBJ1-2

CDR3: CASSYTETGELFF
DNA: TGTGCCAGCAGTTACACAGAGACCGGGGAGCTGTTTTTT
D: -
V: TRBV6-5
size: many
J: TRBJ2-2

CDR3: CASIDPSGDYNEQFF
DNA: TGCGCCAGCATCGATCCTAGCGGGGACTACAATGAGCAGTTCTTC
D: TRBD2
V: TRBV10-1
size: few
J: TRBJ2-1

CDR3: CASHNGGWYTGELFF
DNA: TGTGCCAGCCATAACGGGGGGTGGTACACCGGGGAGCTGTTTTTT
D: TRBD2
V: TRBV2
size: many
J: TRBJ2-2

CDR3: CASRGQEEYQPQHF
DNA: TGTGCCAGCAGAGGACAGGAAGAGTATCAGCCCCAGCATTTT
D: TRBD1
V: TRBV6-1
size: many
J: TRBJ1-5

CDR3: CAISESGTANTGELFF
DNA: TGTGCCATCAGTGAGTCGGGAACAGCGAACACCGGGGAGCTGTTTTTT
D: -
V: TRBV10-3
size: few
J: TRBJ2-2

CDR3: CASSLGLFYNEQFF
DNA: TGTGCCAGCAGCCTTGGGCTCTTCTACAATGAGCAGTTCTTC
D: -
V: TRBV7-9
size: once
J: TRBJ2-1

CDR3: CASSTQGEYEQYF
DNA: TGCGCCAGCAGCACACAGGGGGAATACGAGCAGTACTTC
D: TRBD1
V: TRBV5-1
size: many
J: TRBJ2-7

CDR3: CASSKEGQTNTGELFF
DNA: TGCGCCAGCAGCAAAGAGGGACAGACGAACACCGGGGAGCTGTTTTTT
D: TRBD1
V: TRBV4-1
size: few
J: TRBJ2-2

CDR3: CASSFGGWEGSYNEQFF
DNA: TGTGCCAGCAGTTTTGGGGGGTGGGAGGGAAGCTACAATGAGCAGTTCTTC
D: TRBD2
V: TRBV28
size: many
J: TRBJ2-1

CDR3: CAIIDRGINNEQFF
DNA: TGTGCCATCATTGACAGGGGGATAAACAATGAGCAGTTCTTC
D: TRBD1
V: TRBV10-3
size: many
J: TRBJ2-1

CDR3: CASRQTGTDTQYF
DNA: TGTGCCAGCAGGCAGACAGGGACAGATACGCAGTATTTT
D: TRBD1
V: TRBV11-1
size: many
J: TRBJ2-3

CDR3: CATSSGGQSYGYTF
DNA: TGTGCCACCAGCAGTGGGGGACAGTCCTATGGCTACACCTTC
D: TRBD1
V: TRBV15
size: many
J: TRBJ1-2

CDR3: CASSSRGVEALEQFF
DNA: TGTGCCAGCAGTTCCCGGGGGGTCGAGGCCTTAGAGCAGTTCTTC
D: TRBD2
V: TRBV7-9
size: many
J: TRBJ2-1

CDR3: CASSDWQPQETQYF
DNA: TGTGCCAGCAGTGATTGGCAGCCTCAAGAGACCCAGTACTTC
D: -
V: TRBV2
size: few
J: TRBJ2-5

CDR3: CASSLTGTGRSYEQYF
DNA: TGTGCCAGCAGTCTTACCGGGACAGGGCGATCCTACGAGCAGTACTTC
D: TRBD1
V: TRBV7-3
size: many
J: TRBJ2-7

CDR3: CASTQSGVTKETQYF
DNA: TGTGCCAGCACCCAGAGCGGGGTCACAAAAGAGACCCAGTACTTC
D: TRBD2
V: TRBV7-2
size: many
J: TRBJ2-5

CDR3: CASSRGQGPQPQHF
DNA: TGTGCCAGCAGCCGAGGTCAGGGGCCTCAGCCCCAGCATTTT
D: -
V: TRBV7-8
size: few
J: TRBJ1-5

CDR3: CASSPQGPGGETQYF
DNA: TGTGCCAGCTCACCGCAAGGACCGGGTGGAGAGACCCAGTACTTC
D: -
V: TRBV18
size: -
J: TRBJ2-5

CDR3: CASSLGTAGKLFF
DNA: TGTGCCAGCAGTTTGGGGACAGCCGGAAAACTGTTTTTT
D: TRBD1
V: TRBV28
size: many
J: TRBJ1-4

CDR3: CSAFRAPKTEAFF
DNA: TGCAGTGCCTTTCGAGCCCCTAAGACTGAAGCTTTCTTT
D: -
V: TRBV20-1
size: few
J: TRBJ1-1

CDR3: CASSQVVGKNYGYTF
DNA: TGCGCCAGCAGCCAAGTTGTGGGGAAGAACTATGGCTACACCTTC
D: -
V: TRBV4-3
size: few
J: TRBJ1-2